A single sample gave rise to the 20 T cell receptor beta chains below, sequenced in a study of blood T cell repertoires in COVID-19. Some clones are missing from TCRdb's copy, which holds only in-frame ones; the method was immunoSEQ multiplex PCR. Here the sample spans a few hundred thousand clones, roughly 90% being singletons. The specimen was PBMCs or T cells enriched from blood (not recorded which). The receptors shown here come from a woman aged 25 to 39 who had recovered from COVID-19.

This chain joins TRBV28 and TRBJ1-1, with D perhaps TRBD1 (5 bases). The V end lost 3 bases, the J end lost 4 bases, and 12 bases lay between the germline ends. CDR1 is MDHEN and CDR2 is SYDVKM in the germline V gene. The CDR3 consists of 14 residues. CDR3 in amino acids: CASSLVRVGTEAFF. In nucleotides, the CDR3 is TGTGCCAGCAGTTTGGTCAGGGTGGGCACTGAAGCTTTCTTT.

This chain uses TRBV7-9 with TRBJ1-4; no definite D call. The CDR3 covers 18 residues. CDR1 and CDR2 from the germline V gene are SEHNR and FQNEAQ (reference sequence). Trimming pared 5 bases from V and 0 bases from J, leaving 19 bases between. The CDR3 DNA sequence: TGTGCCAGCAGCATTTTCCCGCCCCGGCAGGCAACTAATGAAAAACTGTTTTTT. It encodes CASSIFPPRQATNEKLFF.

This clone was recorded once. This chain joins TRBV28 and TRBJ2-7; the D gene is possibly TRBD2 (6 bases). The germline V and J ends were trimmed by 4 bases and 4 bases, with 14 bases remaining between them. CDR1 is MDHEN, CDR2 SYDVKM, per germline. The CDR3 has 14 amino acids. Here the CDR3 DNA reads TGTGCCAGCAGTTCCGACGGGGGTGGGTACGAGCAGTACTTC. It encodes CASSSDGGGYEQYF.

The CDR3 nucleotides read TGTGCCAGCAGTTTTGGTTTCGGGAACACTGAAGCTTTCTTT. This translates into CASSFGFGNTEAFF. J is TRBJ1-1 and V is TRBV27; D is unclear. Trimming cost V 3 bases and J 1 base, with 9 bases left between them. This CDR3 region has 14 residues. The germline gives CDR1 MNHEY, CDR2 SMNVEV (reference sequence).

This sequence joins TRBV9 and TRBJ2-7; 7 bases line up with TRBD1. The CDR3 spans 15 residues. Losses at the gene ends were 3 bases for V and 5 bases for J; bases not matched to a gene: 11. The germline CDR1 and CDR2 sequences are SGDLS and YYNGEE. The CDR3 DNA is TGTGCCAGCAGCGCCTCCGGGACAGCTAGAAACGAGCAGTACTTC. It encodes CASSASGTARNEQYF.

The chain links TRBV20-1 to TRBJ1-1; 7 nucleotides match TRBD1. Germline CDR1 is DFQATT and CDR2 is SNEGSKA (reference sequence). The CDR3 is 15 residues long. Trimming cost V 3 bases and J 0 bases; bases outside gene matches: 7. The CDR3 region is CSASPSGTVNTEAFF. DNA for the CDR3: TGCAGTGCTAGTCCCTCCGGGACAGTGAACACTGAAGCTTTCTTT.

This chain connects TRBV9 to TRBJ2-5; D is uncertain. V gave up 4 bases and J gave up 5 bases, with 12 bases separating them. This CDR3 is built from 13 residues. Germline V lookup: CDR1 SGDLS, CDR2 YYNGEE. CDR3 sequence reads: CASSPTEGETQYF. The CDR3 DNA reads TGTGCCAGCAGCCCTACAGAAGGCGAGACCCAGTACTTC.

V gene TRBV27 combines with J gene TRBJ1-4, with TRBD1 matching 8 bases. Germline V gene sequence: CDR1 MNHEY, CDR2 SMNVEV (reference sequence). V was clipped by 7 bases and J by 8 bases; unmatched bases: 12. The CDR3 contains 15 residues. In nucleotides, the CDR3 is TGTGCCAGCACCCCAGGGGGCAGGGATGTAGAAAAACTGTTTTTT. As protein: CASTPGGRDVEKLFF. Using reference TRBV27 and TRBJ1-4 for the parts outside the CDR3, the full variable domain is EAQVTQNPRYLITVTGKKLTVTCSQNMNHEYMSWYRQDPGLGLRQIYYSMNVEVTDKGDVPEGYKVSRKEKRNFPLILESPSPNQTSLYFCASTPGGRDVEKLFFGSGTQLSVL.

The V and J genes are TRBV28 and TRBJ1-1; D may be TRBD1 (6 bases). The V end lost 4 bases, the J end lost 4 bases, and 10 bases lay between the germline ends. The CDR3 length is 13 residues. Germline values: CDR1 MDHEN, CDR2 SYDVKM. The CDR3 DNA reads TGTGCCAGCAGTTCAGGGGTGAGCACTGAAGCTTTCTTT. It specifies CASSSGVSTEAFF.

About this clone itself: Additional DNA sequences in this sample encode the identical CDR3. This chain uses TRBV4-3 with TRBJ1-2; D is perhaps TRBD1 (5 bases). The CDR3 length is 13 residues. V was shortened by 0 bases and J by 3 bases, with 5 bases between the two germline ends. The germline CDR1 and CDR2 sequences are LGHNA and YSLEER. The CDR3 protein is CASSQDRDYGYTF. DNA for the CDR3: TGCGCCAGCAGCCAAGACAGGGACTATGGCTACACCTTC.

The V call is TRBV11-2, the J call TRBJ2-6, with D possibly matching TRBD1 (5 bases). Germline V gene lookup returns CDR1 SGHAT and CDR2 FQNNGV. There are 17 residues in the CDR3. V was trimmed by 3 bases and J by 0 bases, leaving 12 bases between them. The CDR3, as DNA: TGTGCCAGCAGCTTGGCCGCAGGGTACTCTGGGGCCAACGTCCTGACTTTC. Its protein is CASSLAAGYSGANVLTF.

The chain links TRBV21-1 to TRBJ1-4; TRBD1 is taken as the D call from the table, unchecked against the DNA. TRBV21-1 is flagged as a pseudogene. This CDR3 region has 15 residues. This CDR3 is CASSSTTGCNEKLFF. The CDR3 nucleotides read TGTGCCAGCAGCAGTACGACAGGCTGCAATGAAAAACTGTTTTTT.

CDR3: CASSLRDRGFVFF. DNA of the CDR3: TGTGCCAGCAGTTTAAGGGACAGGGGTTTTGTTTTCTTT. The chain is built from TRBV12-3 or TRBV12-4 and TRBJ1-1; TRBD1 matches at 10 bases. V dropped 2 bases and J dropped 13; count of bases not matched to a gene: 7. The CDR3 is 13 amino acids.

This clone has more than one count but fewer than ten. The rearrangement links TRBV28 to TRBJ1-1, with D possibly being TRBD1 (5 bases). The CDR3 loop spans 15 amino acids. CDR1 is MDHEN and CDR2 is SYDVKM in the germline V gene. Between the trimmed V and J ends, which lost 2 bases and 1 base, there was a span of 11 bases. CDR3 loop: CASSLSRVGNTEAFF. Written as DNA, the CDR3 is TGTGCCAGCAGTTTAAGCAGGGTTGGGAACACTGAAGCTTTCTTT. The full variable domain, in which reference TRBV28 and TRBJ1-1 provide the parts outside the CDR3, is DVKVTQSSRYLVKRTGEKVFLECVQDMDHENMFWYRQDPGLGLRLIYFSYDVKMKEKGDIPEGYSVSREKKERFSLILESASTNQTSMYLCASSLSRVGNTEAFFGQGTRLTVV.

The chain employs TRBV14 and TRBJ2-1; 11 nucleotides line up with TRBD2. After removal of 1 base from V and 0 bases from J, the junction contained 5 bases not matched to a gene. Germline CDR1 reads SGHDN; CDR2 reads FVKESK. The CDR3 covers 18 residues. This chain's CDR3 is CASSQATSGVDSYNEQFF. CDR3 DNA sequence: TGTGCCAGCAGCCAAGCGACTAGCGGGGTTGACTCCTACAATGAGCAGTTCTTC.

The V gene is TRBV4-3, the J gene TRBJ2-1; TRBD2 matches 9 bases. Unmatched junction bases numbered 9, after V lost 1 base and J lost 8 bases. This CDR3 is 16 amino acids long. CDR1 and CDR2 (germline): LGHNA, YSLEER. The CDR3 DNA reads TGCGCCAGCAGCCAAGGTGCCGCGGGAGGGCCTGATGAGCAGTTCTTC. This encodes CASSQGAAGGPDEQFF.

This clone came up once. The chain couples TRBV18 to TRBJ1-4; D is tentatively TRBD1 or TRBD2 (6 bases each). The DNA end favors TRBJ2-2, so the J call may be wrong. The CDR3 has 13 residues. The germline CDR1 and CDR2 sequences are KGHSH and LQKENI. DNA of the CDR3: TGTGCCAGCTCACCGCCGGGGGACAGGGAGCTGTTTTTT. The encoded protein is CASSPPGDRELFF.

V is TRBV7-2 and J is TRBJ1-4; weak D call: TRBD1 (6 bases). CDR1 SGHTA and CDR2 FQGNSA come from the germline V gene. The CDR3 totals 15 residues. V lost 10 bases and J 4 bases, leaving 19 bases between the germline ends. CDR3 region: CATKGGRKFNEKLFF. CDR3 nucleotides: TGTGCCACGAAAGGGGGACGGAAGTTTAATGAAAAACTGTTTTTT.

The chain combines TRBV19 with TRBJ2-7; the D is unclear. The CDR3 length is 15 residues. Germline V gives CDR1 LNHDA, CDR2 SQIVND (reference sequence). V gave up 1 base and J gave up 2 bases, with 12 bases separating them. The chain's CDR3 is CASSIGLTYAYEQYF. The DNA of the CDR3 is TGTGCCAGTAGTATAGGCCTAACCTATGCCTACGAGCAGTACTTC.

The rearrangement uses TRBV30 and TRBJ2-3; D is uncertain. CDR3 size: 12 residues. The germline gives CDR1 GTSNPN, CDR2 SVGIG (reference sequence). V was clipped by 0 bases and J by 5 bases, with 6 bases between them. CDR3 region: CAWSVQKDTQYF. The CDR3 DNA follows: TGTGCCTGGAGTGTACAGAAAGATACGCAGTATTTT.